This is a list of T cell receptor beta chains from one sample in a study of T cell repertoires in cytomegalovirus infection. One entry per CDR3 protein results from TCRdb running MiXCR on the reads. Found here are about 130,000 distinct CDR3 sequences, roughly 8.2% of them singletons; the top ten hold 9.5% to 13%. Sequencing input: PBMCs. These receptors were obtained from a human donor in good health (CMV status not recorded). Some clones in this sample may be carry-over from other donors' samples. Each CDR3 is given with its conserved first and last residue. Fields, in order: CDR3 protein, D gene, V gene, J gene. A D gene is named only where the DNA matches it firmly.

CASTDSFYSYEQYF	-	TRBV6-6	TRBJ2-7
CASSLRFNYGYTF	-	TRBV12-3/TRBV12-4	TRBJ1-2
CASSLAGQYTEAFF	TRBD1	TRBV28	TRBJ1-1
CASSFLQGDGYTF	TRBD1	TRBV7-2	TRBJ1-2
CSAGGTSGGLYNEQFF	TRBD2	TRBV20-1	TRBJ2-1
CASTPDRDGQPQHF	TRBD1	TRBV6-2/TRBV6-3	TRBJ1-5
CASSSLSGNEQYF	-	TRBV12-3/TRBV12-4	TRBJ2-7
CASSKGTHEAFF	-	TRBV12-3/TRBV12-4	TRBJ1-1
CASSPEVAGDVTGELFF	TRBD2	TRBV6-5	TRBJ2-2
CASSFDQDEQFF	-	TRBV7-9	TRBJ2-1
CASSGSPRSNQPQHF	-	TRBV28	TRBJ1-5
CASSPQGGNYGYTF	TRBD1	TRBV28	TRBJ1-2
CATSRDGTVSGNTIYF	TRBD1	TRBV15	TRBJ1-3
CSARSRIAGYEQYF	TRBD2	TRBV20-1	TRBJ2-7
CASSPSGRSYEQYF	TRBD2	TRBV7-9	TRBJ2-7